This T cell receptor (beta chain) originates from a study of cytotoxic CD8 clonotypes in ibrutinib-treated CLL. Study in general: Across the patients, 10 to 12 were relapsed/refractory, about 15 treatment-naive and around 18 IGHV unmutated. The sample average was approximately 280,000 productive templates and 85,000 to 100,000 productive rearrangements.

The CDR3 totals 15 residues. Trimming took 3 bases from V and 3 from J, leaving 16 bases between them. The germline V gene encodes CDR1 SGHRS and CDR2 YFSETQ. TCRdb's table, derived via immunoSEQ multiplex PCR, lists solely in-frame clones and lacks some. Of tens of thousands of clones listed, 75% to 80% are singletons. This receptor was taken from a human donor with chronic lymphocytic leukemia. The source material was PBMCs, sampled after 36 months of ibrutinib treatment. The rearrangement uses TRBV5-1 and TRBJ2-7; weak D call: TRBD2 (5 bases). The CDR3 protein is CASSSLPGNIYEQYF. DNA for the CDR3: TGCGCCAGCAGCTCTCTCCCGGGAAACATCTACGAGCAGTACTTC.